This is a list of T cell receptor beta chains from one sample in a study of T cell changes during pregnancy in multiple sclerosis. Sequencing used immunoSEQ multiplex PCR; TCRdb keeps in-frame clones, though not all of them. The sample includes tens of thousands of clones, approximately 92% of them seen just once. This specimen was peripheral blood, taken in the third trimester of pregnancy. These TCRs come from a female donor in good health, enrolled as a control in a pregnancy study. Both conserved end residues are part of each CDR3. The D gene is left open where the match is weak. Expanded clones get a size class; other rows say once, few or many, or leave the size out.

-	TRBJ1-2	TRBD1	TRBV2	CASSPPTGTAYGYTF	TGTGCCAGCAGTCCGCCAACCGGGACAGCATATGGCTACACCTTC
-	TRBJ2-7	TRBD2	TRBV29-1	CSVETERTSGYEQYF	TGCAGCGTTGAAACCGAGCGGACTAGCGGCTACGAGCAGTACTTC
-	TRBJ1-1	TRBD1	TRBV7-2	CASSPDRGRDTEAFF	TGTGCCAGCAGCCCGGACAGGGGGCGAGACACTGAAGCTTTCTTT
-	TRBJ1-4	-	TRBV18	CASSPGAGYSGGEKLFF	TGTGCCAGCTCACCGGGGGCTGGATACAGCGGTGGCGAAAAACTGTTTTTT
-	TRBJ2-7	-	TRBV27	CASSLSLVRFSYEQYF	TGTGCCAGCAGTTTAAGTCTTGTCAGGTTCTCCTACGAGCAGTACTTC
-	TRBJ1-4	-	TRBV7-9	CASSLAGLGAGEKLFF	TGTGCCAGCAGCTTAGCGGGACTCGGGGCTGGTGAAAAACTGTTTTTT
-	TRBJ2-1	TRBD2	TRBV27	CASSHGLVPNEQFF	TGTGCCAGCAGTCACGGACTAGTCCCCAATGAGCAGTTCTTC
once	TRBJ2-2	TRBD2	TRBV6-5	CASRRLAGDTGELFF	TGTGCCAGCAGAAGACTAGCGGGAGACACCGGGGAGCTGTTTTTT
-	TRBJ2-3	TRBD2	TRBV15	CATSRGTSGTDTQYF	TGTGCCACCAGCAGGGGGACTAGCGGAACAGATACGCAGTATTTT
-	TRBJ2-1	TRBD2	TRBV15	CATSRAGTSVNNEQFF	TGTGCCACCAGCAGAGCCGGGACTAGTGTAAACAATGAGCAGTTCTTC